This T cell receptor (beta chain) was recovered during a study of tumor-infiltrating lymphocytes in oesophageal squamous cell carcinoma. TCRdb re-called the PCR reads through MiXCR, storing one row per CDR3 protein. The data contain fewer than 20,000 distinct CDR3 sequences, 35% to 45% of them singletons. Germline V lookup: CDR1 SEHNR, CDR2 FQNEAQ (reference sequence). V shed 5 bases, J shed 7 bases, and the junction held 1 base outside the gene matches. The CDR3 extends over 12 amino acids. The specimen was esophageal tumor tissue. This clonotype was obtained from a male donor with esophageal squamous cell carcinoma. V and J are TRBV7-9 and TRBJ2-5, with 10 bases aligning to TRBD1. The CDR3: CASSRDRGTQYF. The CDR3 nucleotides read TGTGCCAGCAGCCGGGACAGGGGGACCCAGTACTTC.